Listed here are 19 T cell receptor beta chains from one sample, sequenced in a study of blood T cell repertoires in COVID-19. Clones were sequenced by immunoSEQ multiplex PCR, and TCRdb holds only the in-frame ones, with some missing. The sample yields over 85,000 clones, 85% seen once. Sequenced sample: peripheral blood. The receptors stem from a man older than 75 with acute or convalescent COVID-19.

This sequence joins TRBV10-2 and TRBJ2-7; weak D call: TRBD2 (5 bases). This CDR3 region has 14 residues. V dropped 4 bases and J dropped 7 bases, with 17 bases sitting between them. CDR1 is WSHSY, CDR2 SAAADI, per germline. The DNA of the CDR3 is TGCGCCAGCAGTGTAGGACCATCCCCGGGGGAGCAGTACTTC. This gives the protein CASSVGPSPGEQYF.

In regard to this clone: One junction end disagrees with the germline gene, perhaps due to a read error. The chain carries TRBV7-7 and TRBJ2-7, with D maybe TRBD2 (6 bases). The CDR3 covers 14 residues. CDR1 and CDR2 (germline): SSHAT, FNYEAQ (reference sequence). The CDR3: CASSQNDAGNEQYF. CDR3 nucleotide sequence: TGTGCTAGCAGCCAAAATGATGCGGGGAACGAGCAGTACTTC.

The gene calls are TRBV6-5 and TRBJ2-5, with TRBD1 as a possible D gene (6 bases). CDR1 and CDR2 (germline): MNHEY, SVGAGI. The CDR3 covers 13 residues. Trimming removed 6 bases from V and 3 bases from J, with 11 bases in between. The CDR3 nucleotides are TGTGCCAGCAGACGTAACAGGGAAGAGACCCAGTACTTC. It translates to CASRRNREETQYF.

This chain links TRBV27 with TRBJ1-1, with TRBD1 matching 11 bases. CDR1 and CDR2 from the germline V gene are MNHEY and SMNVEV (reference sequence). CDR3 size: 17 residues. The ends lost 5 bases at V and 3 bases at J; junction bases unmatched: 11. The CDR3 reads CASSPLGQGAGYTEAFF. CDR3 in DNA: TGTGCCAGCAGTCCTCTCGGACAGGGGGCAGGGTACACTGAAGCTTTCTTT.

The chain links TRBV6-5 to TRBJ1-3, with D maybe TRBD1 (6 bases). This CDR3 comprises 16 residues. In germline, CDR1 is MNHEY, CDR2 SVGAGI. V was trimmed by 0 bases and J by 0 bases, leaving 9 bases between them. CDR3 sequence: CASSYSQGSSGNTIYF. CDR3 coding DNA: TGTGCCAGCAGTTACTCGCAGGGGAGCTCTGGAAACACCATATATTTT.

The chain employs TRBV5-4 and TRBJ1-2; 12 bases are shared with TRBD1. The CDR3 is 18 residues long. After removal of 4 bases from V and 0 bases from J, the junction contained 10 bases not matched to a gene. Germline V gene lookup returns CDR1 SGHNT and CDR2 YYREEE (reference sequence). CDR3 nucleotides: TGTGCCAGCAGCCCCGGGACAGGGGGCCGTCTAGCTAACTATGGCTACACCTTC. It translates to CASSPGTGGRLANYGYTF.

V usage is TRBV28 and J usage is TRBJ2-3, with TRBD2 identical over 8 bases. CDR1 and CDR2 (germline): MDHEN, SYDVKM. After removal of 6 bases from V and 5 bases from J, the junction contained 10 bases not matched to a gene. The length of the CDR3 is 15 residues. The CDR3 is CASRRTSGRIDTQYF. The DNA for the CDR3 is TGTGCCAGCAGGCGCACTAGCGGTCGGATAGATACGCAGTATTTT. The complete variable domain, with remaining parts taken from reference TRBV28 and TRBJ2-3, reads DVKVTQSSRYLVKRTGEKVFLECVQDMDHENMFWYRQDPGLGLRLIYFSYDVKMKEKGDIPEGYSVSREKKERFSLILESASTNQTSMYLCASRRTSGRIDTQYFGPGTRLTVL.

This rearrangement joins TRBV19 to TRBJ2-2; perhaps TRBD1 as D (6 bases). Between the trimmed V and J ends, which lost 3 bases and 4 bases, there was a span of 15 bases. The CDR3 is made up of 16 amino acids. Germline V CDR1 and CDR2: LNHDA, SQIVND (reference sequence). This chain's CDR3 is CASSIGGRDVTGELFF. In DNA, the CDR3 is TGTGCCAGTAGTATTGGGGGCAGGGATGTCACCGGGGAGCTGTTTTTT.

V is TRBV24-1 and J is TRBJ1-5; TRBD1 is a possible D gene (5 bases). V was cut by 0 bases and J by 7 bases, with 9 bases left in between. Germline lookup yields CDR1 KGHDR and CDR2 SFDVKD. The CDR3 covers 14 residues. The CDR3 DNA sequence: TGTGCCACCAGTGATTTGGGAGCAGGGCAGCCCCAGCATTTT. Protein sequence: CATSDLGAGQPQHF.

V is TRBV5-4 and J is TRBJ2-7, with 10 bases aligning to TRBD1. CDR3 size: 14 residues. Germline loops: CDR1 SGHNT, CDR2 YYREEE (reference sequence). V lost 1 base and J lost 6; bases outside the gene matches: 4. CDR3 sequence: CASSLRQGAGEQYF. DNA for the CDR3: TGTGCCAGCAGCTTGAGACAGGGGGCGGGCGAGCAGTACTTC.

The chain joins TRBV6-5 to TRBJ2-7; maybe TRBD1 (6 bases). Germline CDR1 and CDR2: MNHEY and SVGAGI. V was trimmed by 11 bases and J by 6 bases, leaving 11 bases between them. This CDR3 has 10 residues. In DNA, the CDR3 is TGTGCCCTCGGGACAATCGAGCAGTACTTC. It codes for CALGTIEQYF.

The rearrangement uses TRBV18 and TRBJ1-1; 7 nucleotides line up with TRBD1. Trimming cost V 2 bases and J 4 bases; bases outside gene matches: 4. The CDR3 runs to 14 residues. Germline lookup yields CDR1 KGHSH and CDR2 LQKENI. The CDR3: CASSPITGATEAFF. As DNA, the CDR3 is TGTGCCAGCTCACCAATCACAGGGGCCACTGAAGCTTTCTTT. Drawing the rest from reference TRBV18 and TRBJ1-1, the complete variable domain is NAGVMQNPRHLVRRRGQEARLRCSPMKGHSHVYWYRQLPEEGLKFMVYLQKENIIDESGMPKERFSAEFPKEGPSILRIQQVVRGDSAAYFCASSPITGATEAFFGQGTRLTVV.

The chain links TRBV14 to TRBJ2-3; D is possibly TRBD2 (5 bases). V gave up 1 base and J gave up 5 bases, with 16 bases separating them. CDR1 is SGHDN and CDR2 is FVKESK in the germline V gene. The CDR3 runs to 16 residues. CDR3 DNA sequence: TGTGCCAGCAGCCAAGGAAATCTAGCTTGGGGAGATACGCAGTATTTT. Translation: CASSQGNLAWGDTQYF.

The chain is built from TRBV7-6 and TRBJ2-7; tentative D call: TRBD1 (7 bases). Germline CDR1 and CDR2: SGHVS and FNYEAQ. Trimming removed 1 base at V and 7 bases at J, with 17 bases between. There are 15 residues in the CDR3. The CDR3 here is CASSLDLLTGREQYF. The CDR3 DNA is TGTGCCAGCAGCTTAGATCTGTTGACAGGGAGGGAGCAGTACTTC. The whole variable domain, filled in from reference TRBV7-6 and TRBJ2-7, reads GAGVSQSPRYKVTKRGQDVALRCDPISGHVSLYWYRQALGQGPEFLTYFNYEAQQDKSGLPNDRFSAERPEGSISTLTIQRTEQRDSAMYRCASSLDLLTGREQYFGPGTRLTVT.

The chain carries TRBV7-3 and TRBJ2-3; TRBD2 agrees at 8 bases. V was clipped by 1 base and J by 4 bases; unmatched bases: 10. Germline values: CDR1 SGHTA, CDR2 FQGTGA. CDR3 length: 17 amino acids. The CDR3 loop is CASSLRASGPRSDTQYF. In DNA, the CDR3 is TGTGCCAGCAGCTTAAGGGCTAGCGGGCCCAGATCAGATACGCAGTATTTT.

The chain is built from TRBV19 and TRBJ2-1; 7 bases match TRBD2. The V gene's germline CDR1 is LNHDA and CDR2 SQIVND (reference sequence). The CDR3 has 16 residues. J lost 6 bases, V lost 5 bases, and 13 bases had no gene match. The CDR3 here is CASSHEVPRGSNEQFF. The CDR3 coding sequence is TGTGCCAGTAGTCACGAGGTTCCGCGGGGGTCCAATGAGCAGTTCTTC.

The chain's CDR3 is CASSLYSGANVLTF. CDR3 sequence (DNA): TGTGCCAGCAGCTTGTACTCTGGGGCCAACGTCCTGACTTTC. V gene TRBV5-5 combines with J gene TRBJ2-6; D is undetermined. The CDR3 is 14 residues long. Germline values: CDR1 SGHKS, CDR2 YYEKEE (reference sequence). The V and J ends lost 1 base and 0 bases respectively, with 2 bases between them.

The genes are TRBV19 and TRBJ2-1, with no clear D. Germline assignment: CDR1 LNHDA and CDR2 SQIVND (reference sequence). Trimming took 7 bases from V and 4 from J, leaving 5 bases between them. This CDR3 has 11 amino acids. The CDR3, as DNA: TGTGCCAGTACAGGATACAATGAGCAGTTCTTC. It is translated as CASTGYNEQFF.

The V gene is TRBV19, the J gene TRBJ1-4; D unclear. Trimming cost V 4 bases and J 8 bases, with 26 bases left between them. CDR1 and CDR2 from the germline V gene are LNHDA and SQIVND (reference sequence). This CDR3 region has 18 residues. The DNA of the CDR3 is TGTGCCAGTAGTACGCGCACCGGGCCCGGGAGGGATAACGAAAAACTGTTTTTT. This translates into CASSTRTGPGRDNEKLFF.